This T cell receptor (beta chain) originates from a study of blood T cell repertoires in COVID-19 (dated by TCRdb to 2018 to 2020). For context, the study as a whole: Collaborator samples came from the United States, Italy and Spain and covered acute and convalescent phases of COVID-19. The material from the prospective study consisted of cDNA or gDNA derived from T cells, B-cell-depleted T cells, or PBMCs. The dataset comprised deeply sampled blood TCRbeta repertoires from subjects exposed to, actively infected with, or recovered from COVID-19. The repertoires were released in a freely available public database intended as a resource for research on the immune response to SARS-CoV-2. The samples were drawn from two sources: the first 160 participants of the ongoing ImmuneRACE study, and fewer than 1,500 subjects contributed by 6 global collaborators. Nearly every sample came with metadata listing a de-identified subject ID, COVID-19 status, age in years and sex. Where available, HLA class I and class II types were taken from metadata supplied by the sample provider and were not determined by assay-based typing. The full study reports these points: Clinical and demographic metadata were provided uncurated, with the amount varying by source and participant.

Each collaborating institution followed its own protocols to collect whole blood in K2EDTA tubes. For TCRbeta analysis, collaborators shipped samples in one of three forms: frozen whole blood, isolated PBMCs, or DNA extracted from either of those sample types. About this clone: It lacks a known antigen. No much larger clone exists at a distance of one base, and base qualities are not known.

TCRbeta CDR3 regions were amplified from genomic DNA by means of the immunoSEQ Assay, a bias-controlled multiplex PCR. On the authors' methods: Nucleated cell counts per sample were estimated from amplification of reference gene primers within the assay. To quantify the absolute abundance of each unique TCRbeta CDR3 rearrangement, sequence reads were collapsed and filtered. For each sample, productive Simpson clonality was calculated by taking the square root of Simpson's diversity index across productive rearrangements. The source is immuneACCESS, and TCRdb retained only in-frame sequences with V and J called. Part of the clones is not carried over; for the studies checked, unresolved V genes explain less than half of this, and the remainder is unexplained. V, J and clone size reflect that table, while D and trimming were determined from the DNA. The sample table holds 130,000 to 150,000 clones, of which about four fifths were seen once. The ten largest clonotypes hold 8.2% of the sample.

Specimen: peripheral blood. The source is a human donor in a cohort sampled during active COVID-19.

In nucleotides, the sequence is TGCGCCAGCAGCCTCCGAGCGGGAGTCTCCTACGAGCAGTACTTC. This is translated as CASSLRAGVSYEQYF. The chain is made from TRBV4-1 and TRBJ2-7; TRBD2 aligns with 8 central bases. The germline V end is reduced by 4 bases and the J end by 0 bases; junction bases left unmatched: 5. Including cysteine and phenylalanine, the CDR3 has 15 amino acids. Only the CDR3 DNA stays, 45 bases, in frame from base 1. CDR1 and CDR2 (MGHRA, YSYEKL) derive from the germline V gene.